This T cell receptor beta chain is from a study of blood T cell repertoires in COVID-19. Generated by immunoSEQ multiplex PCR, the TCRdb table keeps only in-frame clones and is missing some. The table records around 450,000 clones, about 90% of them present only once. Looked up from germline, CDR1 is MGHRA and CDR2 is YSYEKL. Trimming left V 4 bases short and J 4 bases short, with 13 bases between. The CDR3 length is 14 residues. This sequence was found in a woman aged 18-29 years who had recovered from COVID-19. The sequencing sample was made of PBMCs or T cells enriched from blood (not recorded which). V is TRBV4-1 and J is TRBJ1-1; D possibly corresponds to TRBD1 (5 bases). DNA for the CDR3: TGCGCCAGCAGCCGGGGCCTACCGGGCACTGAAGCTTTCTTT. Translation gives CASSRGLPGTEAFF.